This note documents a single T cell receptor beta chain sequence. Its specificity is not known. This sample is drawn from a study of T cell responses to AZD1222 COVID-19 vaccine. Whole-study results and caveats: Sampling captured repertoires only after the peak T cell response. Females made up more of the donors, who were largely white British, and clonal diversity may have come out too low. Spike-specific TCR breadth and depth grew following two AZD1222 doses.

Unmatched junction bases numbered 1, after V lost 4 bases and J lost 4 bases. This CDR3 is built from 13 residues. Germline V gene data show CDR1 as SGHAT and CDR2 as FQNNGV. Using immunoSEQ multiplex PCR, the repertoire was profiled, and TCRdb retains in-frame clones only, with some absent. The sample has over 150,000 clones; 85% to 95% are singletons. The TCR sequence derives from an adult who received the MenACWY meningococcal vaccine as a control. V and J are TRBV11-2 and TRBJ2-1, with 7 bases matching TRBD2. The source was peripheral blood, collected 28 days after the second dose of the MenACWY control vaccine. Written as DNA, the CDR3 is TGTGCCAGCAGCTCGGGGGGTTACAATGAGCAGTTCTTC. Residues: CASSSGGYNEQFF.